This passage covers 9 T cell receptor beta chains from one sample sequenced in a study of blood T cell repertoires in COVID-19. Produced via immunoSEQ multiplex PCR; TCRdb's table is partial and in-frame only. The repertoire holds about 49,000 clones, about nine tenths seen once, with 2.1% in the top ten. Sequencing used peripheral blood. Source of these receptors: a woman aged 80 or over with COVID-19, enrolled during active disease.

This chain links TRBV11-3 with TRBJ2-6, with D possibly TRBD1 on 6 matching bases. The germline CDR1 and CDR2 sequences are SGHNT and YENEEA. The CDR3 sequence is 15 residues long. V was clipped by 5 bases and J by 0 bases, with 8 bases between them. The CDR3 DNA is TGTGCCAGCAGCCTACAGGGCTCTGGGGCCAACGTCCTGACTTTC. Amino acids: CASSLQGSGANVLTF.

The V gene is TRBV29-1, the J gene TRBJ1-2; TRBD1 might be the D (5 bases). The CDR3 has 12 amino acids. Trimming took 6 bases from V and 3 from J, leaving 11 bases between them. CDR1 is SQVTM, CDR2 ANQGSEA, per germline. The CDR3 sequence is CSVSRADYGYTF. The CDR3, as DNA: TGCAGCGTCTCCAGGGCGGACTATGGCTACACCTTC.

The chain has TRBV6-5 and TRBJ1-6; the D is unclear. Trimming pared 2 bases from V and 10 bases from J, leaving 18 bases between. The V gene's germline CDR1 is MNHEY and CDR2 SVGAGI. CDR3 length: 16 residues. This chain's CDR3 is CASSYGDPQTGSPLHF. CDR3 in DNA: TGTGCCAGCAGTTACGGAGATCCGCAGACGGGGTCACCCCTCCACTTT.

The gene calls are TRBV7-6 and TRBJ2-3; no clear D. Germline CDR1 reads SGHVS; CDR2 reads FNYEAQ. The CDR3 has 16 amino acids. With 1 base removed from V and 1 base from J, the gap between germline ends came to 12 bases. CDR3 sequence reads: CASSLGRGYGTDTQYF. CDR3 coding DNA: TGTGCCAGCAGCTTAGGTCGAGGTTATGGCACAGATACGCAGTATTTT.

This rearrangement joins TRBV5-1 to TRBJ2-2; 12 nucleotides align to TRBD2. Germline CDR1 and CDR2: SGHRS and YFSETQ. There are 15 residues in the CDR3. The J segment lost 4 bases and the V segment lost 5 bases, leaving 3 bases of the junction unmatched. CDR3 coding DNA: TGCGCCAGCAGGTTGACTAGCGGGAGCACCGGGGAGCTGTTTTTT. Its translation is CASRLTSGSTGELFF.

The V call is TRBV7-9, the J call TRBJ1-5, with a weak D call TRBD1 (6 bases). The germline V and J ends were trimmed by 3 bases and 4 bases, with 16 bases remaining between them. Germline V lookup: CDR1 SEHNR, CDR2 FQNEAQ (reference sequence). The CDR3 spans 16 residues. CDR3 residues: CASSFGPDRKNQPQHF. For the CDR3, the DNA is TGTGCCAGCAGCTTCGGTCCGGACAGAAAGAATCAGCCCCAGCATTTT.

The chain uses TRBV6-5 and TRBJ2-1, with 9 bases aligning to TRBD2. The germline V gene encodes CDR1 MNHEY and CDR2 SVGAGI. The V gene end was trimmed by 4 bases and the J gene end by 4 bases; junction bases not matched to a gene: 8. This CDR3 has 16 amino acids. The CDR3 spells CASSSQTSGDYNEQFF. In nucleotides, the CDR3 is TGTGCCAGCAGTTCCCAGACTAGCGGAGATTACAATGAGCAGTTCTTC.

The rearrangement joins TRBV4-2 to TRBJ2-7; D uncertain. The CDR3 covers 14 residues. V gave up 0 bases and J gave up 3 bases, with 9 bases separating them. The germline V gene encodes CDR1 LGHNA and CDR2 YNFKEQ. The CDR3 DNA reads TGTGCCAGCAGCCAAGATGGCACAGACTACGAGCAGTACTTC. This translates into CASSQDGTDYEQYF.

This chain uses TRBV5-1 with TRBJ1-2; D remains ambiguous. The ends were cut back, 0 bases at V and 2 bases at J, with 8 bases in the middle. Germline V lookup: CDR1 SGHRS, CDR2 YFSETQ. CDR3 size: 14 residues. The CDR3 spells CASSLGGRNYGYTF. The CDR3 nucleotides read TGCGCCAGCAGCTTGGGTGGCAGAAACTATGGCTACACCTTC.